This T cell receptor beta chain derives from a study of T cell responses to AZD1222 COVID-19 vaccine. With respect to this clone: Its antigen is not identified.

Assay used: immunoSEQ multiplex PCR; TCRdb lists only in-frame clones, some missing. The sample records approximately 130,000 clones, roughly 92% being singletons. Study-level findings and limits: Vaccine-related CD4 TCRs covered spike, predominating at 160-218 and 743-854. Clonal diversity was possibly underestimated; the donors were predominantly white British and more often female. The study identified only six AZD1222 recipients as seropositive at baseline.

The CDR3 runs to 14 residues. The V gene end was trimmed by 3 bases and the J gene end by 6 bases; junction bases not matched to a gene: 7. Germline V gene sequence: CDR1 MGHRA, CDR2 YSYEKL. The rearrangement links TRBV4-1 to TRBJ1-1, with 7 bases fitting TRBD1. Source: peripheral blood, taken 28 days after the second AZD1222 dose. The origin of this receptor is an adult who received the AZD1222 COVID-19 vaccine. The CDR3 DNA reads TGCGCCAGCAGCCAGGGCGGGACAGCCCCTGAAGCTTTCTTT. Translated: CASSQGGTAPEAFF.